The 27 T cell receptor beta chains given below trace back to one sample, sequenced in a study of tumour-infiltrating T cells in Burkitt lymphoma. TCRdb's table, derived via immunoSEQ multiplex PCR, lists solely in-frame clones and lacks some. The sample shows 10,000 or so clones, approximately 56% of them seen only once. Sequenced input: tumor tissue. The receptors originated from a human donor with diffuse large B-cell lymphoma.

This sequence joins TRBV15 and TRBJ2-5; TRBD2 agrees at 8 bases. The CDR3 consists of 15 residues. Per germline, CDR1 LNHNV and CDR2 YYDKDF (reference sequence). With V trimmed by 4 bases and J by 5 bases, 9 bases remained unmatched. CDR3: CATSKPGGGLETQYF. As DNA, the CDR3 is TGTGCCACCAGCAAACCCGGGGGGGGCCTGGAGACCCAGTACTTC.

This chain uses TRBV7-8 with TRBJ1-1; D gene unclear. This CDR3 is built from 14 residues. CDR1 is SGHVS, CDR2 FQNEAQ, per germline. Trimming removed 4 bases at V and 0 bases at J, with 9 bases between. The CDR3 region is CASSSGAMNTEAFF. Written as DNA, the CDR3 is TGTGCCAGCAGCTCAGGAGCGATGAACACTGAAGCTTTCTTT.

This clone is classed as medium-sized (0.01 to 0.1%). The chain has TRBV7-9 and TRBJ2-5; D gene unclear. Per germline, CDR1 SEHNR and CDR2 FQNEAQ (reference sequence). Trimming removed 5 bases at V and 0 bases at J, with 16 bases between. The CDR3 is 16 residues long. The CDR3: CASSPRTVGYQETQYF. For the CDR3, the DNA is TGTGCCAGCAGCCCACGGACGGTTGGGTACCAAGAGACCCAGTACTTC.

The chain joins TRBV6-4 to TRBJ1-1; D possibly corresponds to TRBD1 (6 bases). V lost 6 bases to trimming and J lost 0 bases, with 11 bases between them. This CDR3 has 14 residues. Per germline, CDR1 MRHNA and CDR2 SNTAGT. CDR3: CASRAGQMNTEAFF. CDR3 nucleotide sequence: TGTGCCAGCAGAGCGGGACAAATGAACACTGAAGCTTTCTTT.

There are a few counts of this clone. This CDR3 is CASSLTTSGGATDTQYF. CDR3 coding DNA: TGTGCCAGCAGCTTGACGACTAGCGGGGGGGCAACAGATACGCAGTATTTT. This rearrangement joins TRBV5-6 to TRBJ2-3; 14 bases match TRBD2. The length of the CDR3 is 17 residues. The junction had 4 bases not matched to a gene; V was cut back by 1 base and J by 3 bases. The germline V gene has CDR1 SGHDT and CDR2 YYEEEE.

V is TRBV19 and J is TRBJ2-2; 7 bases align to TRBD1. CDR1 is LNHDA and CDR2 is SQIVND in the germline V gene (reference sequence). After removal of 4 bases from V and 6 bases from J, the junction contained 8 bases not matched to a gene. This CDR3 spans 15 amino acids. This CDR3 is CASSTGTAAAGELFF. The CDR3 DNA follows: TGTGCCAGTAGTACAGGGACAGCGGCGGCCGGGGAGCTGTTTTTT.

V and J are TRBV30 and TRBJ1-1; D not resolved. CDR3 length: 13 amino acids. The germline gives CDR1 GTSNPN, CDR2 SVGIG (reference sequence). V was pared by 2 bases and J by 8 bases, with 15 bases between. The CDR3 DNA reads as TGTGCCTGGAGTCGACGGTTGCTGTTAGAAGCTTTCTTT. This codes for CAWSRRLLLEAFF.

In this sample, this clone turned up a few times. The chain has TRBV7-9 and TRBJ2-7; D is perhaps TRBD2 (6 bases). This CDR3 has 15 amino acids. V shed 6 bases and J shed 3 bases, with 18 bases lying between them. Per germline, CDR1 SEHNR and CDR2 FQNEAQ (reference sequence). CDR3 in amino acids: CASRTASGGIYEQYF. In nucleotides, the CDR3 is TGTGCCAGCAGGACAGCCTCCGGGGGAATCTACGAGCAGTACTTC. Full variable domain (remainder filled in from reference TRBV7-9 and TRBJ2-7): DTGVSQNPRHKITKRGQNVTFRCDPISEHNRLYWYRQTLGQGPEFLTYFQNEAQLEKSRLLSDRFSAERPKGSFSTLEIQRTEQGDSAMYLCASRTASGGIYEQYFGPGTRLTVT.

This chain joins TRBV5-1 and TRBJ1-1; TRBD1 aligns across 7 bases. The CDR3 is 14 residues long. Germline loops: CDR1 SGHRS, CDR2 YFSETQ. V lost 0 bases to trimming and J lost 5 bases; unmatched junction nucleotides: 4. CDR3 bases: TGCGCCAGCAGCTTGGCCAGGGGGGGGACTGAAGCTTTCTTT. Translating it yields CASSLARGGTEAFF.

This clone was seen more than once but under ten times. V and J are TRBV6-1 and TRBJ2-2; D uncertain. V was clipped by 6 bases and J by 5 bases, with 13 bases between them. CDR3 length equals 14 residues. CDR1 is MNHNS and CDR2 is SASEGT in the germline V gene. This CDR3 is CASRALGQTGELFF. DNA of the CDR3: TGTGCCAGCAGAGCGTTGGGCCAGACCGGGGAGCTGTTTTTT.

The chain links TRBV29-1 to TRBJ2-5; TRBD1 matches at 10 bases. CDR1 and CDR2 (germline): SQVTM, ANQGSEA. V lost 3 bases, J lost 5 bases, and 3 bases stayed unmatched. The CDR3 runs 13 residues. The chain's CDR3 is CSVDGQGVETQYF. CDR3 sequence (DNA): TGCAGCGTTGATGGACAGGGGGTGGAGACCCAGTACTTC.

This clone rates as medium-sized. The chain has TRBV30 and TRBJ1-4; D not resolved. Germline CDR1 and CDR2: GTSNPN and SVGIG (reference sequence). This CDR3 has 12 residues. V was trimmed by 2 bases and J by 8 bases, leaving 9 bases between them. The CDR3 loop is CAWSPVGEKLFF. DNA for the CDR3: TGTGCCTGGAGTCCGGTGGGAGAAAAACTGTTTTTT.

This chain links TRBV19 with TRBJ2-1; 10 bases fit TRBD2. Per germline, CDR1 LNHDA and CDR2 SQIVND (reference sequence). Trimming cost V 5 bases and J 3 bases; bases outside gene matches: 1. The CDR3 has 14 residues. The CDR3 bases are TGTGCCAGTAGTTTAGCGGGGGGCTACAATGAGCAGTTCTTC. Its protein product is CASSLAGGYNEQFF. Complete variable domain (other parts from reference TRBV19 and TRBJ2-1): DGGITQSPKYLFRKEGQNVTLSCEQNLNHDAMYWYRQDPGQGLRLIYYSQIVNDFQKGDIAEGYSVSREKKESFPLTVTSAQKNPTAFYLCASSLAGGYNEQFFGPGTRLTVL.

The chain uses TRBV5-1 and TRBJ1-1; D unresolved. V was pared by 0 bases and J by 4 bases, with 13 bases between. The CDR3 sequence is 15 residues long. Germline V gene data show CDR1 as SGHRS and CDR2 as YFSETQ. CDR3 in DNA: TGCGCCAGCAGCTTGGCGGAGGGATCTAGCACTGAAGCTTTCTTT. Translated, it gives CASSLAEGSSTEAFF.

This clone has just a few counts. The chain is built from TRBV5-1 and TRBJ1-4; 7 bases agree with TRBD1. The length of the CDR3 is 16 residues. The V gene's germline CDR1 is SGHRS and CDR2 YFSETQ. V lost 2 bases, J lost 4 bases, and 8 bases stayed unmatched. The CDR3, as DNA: TGCGCCAGCAGCTTCAGGGGGTCATTGGGTAATGAAAAACTGTTTTTT. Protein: CASSFRGSLGNEKLFF.

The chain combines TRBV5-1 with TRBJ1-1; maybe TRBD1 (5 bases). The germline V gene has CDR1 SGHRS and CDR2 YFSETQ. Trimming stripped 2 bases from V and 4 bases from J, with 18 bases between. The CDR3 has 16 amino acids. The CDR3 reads CASSFLSTGGATEAFF. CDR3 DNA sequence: TGCGCCAGCAGCTTCCTGAGCACGGGAGGGGCCACTGAAGCTTTCTTT. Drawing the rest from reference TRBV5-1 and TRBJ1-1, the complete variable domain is KAGVTQTPRYLIKTRGQQVTLSCSPISGHRSVSWYQQTPGQGLQFLFEYFSETQRNKGNFPGRFSGRQFSNSRSEMNVSTLELGDSALYLCASSFLSTGGATEAFFGQGTRLTVV.

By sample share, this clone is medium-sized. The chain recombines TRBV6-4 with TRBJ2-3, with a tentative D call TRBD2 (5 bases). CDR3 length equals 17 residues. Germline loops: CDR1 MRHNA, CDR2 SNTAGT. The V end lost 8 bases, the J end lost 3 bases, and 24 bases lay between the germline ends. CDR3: CASPDPNGDSGTDTQYF. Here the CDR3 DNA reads TGTGCCAGCCCCGACCCCAACGGGGATTCAGGAACAGATACGCAGTATTTT.

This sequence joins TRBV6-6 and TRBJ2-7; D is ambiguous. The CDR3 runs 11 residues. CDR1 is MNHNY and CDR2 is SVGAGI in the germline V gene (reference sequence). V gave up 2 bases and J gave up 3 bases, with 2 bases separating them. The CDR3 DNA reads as TGTGCCAGCAGTTACCACTACGAGCAGTACTTC. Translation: CASSYHYEQYF.

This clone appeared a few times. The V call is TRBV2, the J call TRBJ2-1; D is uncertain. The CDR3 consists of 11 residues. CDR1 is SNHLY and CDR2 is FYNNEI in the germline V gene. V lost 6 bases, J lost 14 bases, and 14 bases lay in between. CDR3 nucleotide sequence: TGTGCCAGCAGGAGGACCCTAATGAAGTTCTTC. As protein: CASRRTLMKFF.

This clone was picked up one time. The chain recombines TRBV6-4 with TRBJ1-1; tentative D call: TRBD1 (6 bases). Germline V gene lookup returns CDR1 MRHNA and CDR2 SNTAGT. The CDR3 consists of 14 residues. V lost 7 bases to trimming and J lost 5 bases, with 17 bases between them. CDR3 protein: CASTEYWGQTEAFF. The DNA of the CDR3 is TGTGCCAGCACCGAATATTGGGGGCAGACTGAAGCTTTCTTT.

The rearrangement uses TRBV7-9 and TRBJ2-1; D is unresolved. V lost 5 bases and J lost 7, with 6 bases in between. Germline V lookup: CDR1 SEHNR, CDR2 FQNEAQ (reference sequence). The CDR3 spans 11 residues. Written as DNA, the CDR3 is TGTGCCAGCAGCCCCCGGAATGAGCAGTTCTTC. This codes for CASSPRNEQFF.

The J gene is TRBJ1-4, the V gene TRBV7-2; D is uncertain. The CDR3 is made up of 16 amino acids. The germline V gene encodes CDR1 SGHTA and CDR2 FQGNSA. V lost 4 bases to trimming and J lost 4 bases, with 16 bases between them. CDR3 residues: CASSSHLGIRNEKLFF. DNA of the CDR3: TGTGCCAGCAGCTCCCACCTCGGGATCCGTAATGAAAAACTGTTTTTT.

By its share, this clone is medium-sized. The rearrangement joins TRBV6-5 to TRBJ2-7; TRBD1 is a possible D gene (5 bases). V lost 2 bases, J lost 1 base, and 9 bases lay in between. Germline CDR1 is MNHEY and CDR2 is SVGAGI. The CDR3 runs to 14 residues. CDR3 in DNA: TGTGCCAGCAGTTACAGCCCAGGGTCCTACGAGCAGTACTTC. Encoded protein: CASSYSPGSYEQYF.

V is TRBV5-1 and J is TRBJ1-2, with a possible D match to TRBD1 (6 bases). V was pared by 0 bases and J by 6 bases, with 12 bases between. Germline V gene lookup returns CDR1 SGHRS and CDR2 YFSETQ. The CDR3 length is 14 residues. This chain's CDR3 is CASSLGAGVDGYTF. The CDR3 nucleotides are TGCGCCAGCAGCTTGGGAGCAGGGGTGGATGGCTACACCTTC.

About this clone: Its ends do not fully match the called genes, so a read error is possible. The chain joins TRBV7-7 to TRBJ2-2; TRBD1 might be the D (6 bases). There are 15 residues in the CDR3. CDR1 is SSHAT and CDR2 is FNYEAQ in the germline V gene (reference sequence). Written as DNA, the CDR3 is TGTGCTAGCAGCTTAGCACCAGGGGCGACCGGGGAGCTGTTTTTT. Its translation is CASSLAPGATGELFF.

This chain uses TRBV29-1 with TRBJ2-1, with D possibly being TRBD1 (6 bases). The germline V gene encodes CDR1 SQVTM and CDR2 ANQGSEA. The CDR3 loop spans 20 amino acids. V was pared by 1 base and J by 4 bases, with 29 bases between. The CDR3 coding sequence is TGCAGCGTTGAAGGGACAGTTCGTGAGAGTGGGTTGTGGGCATACAATGAGCAGTTCTTC. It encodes CSVEGTVRESGLWAYNEQFF.

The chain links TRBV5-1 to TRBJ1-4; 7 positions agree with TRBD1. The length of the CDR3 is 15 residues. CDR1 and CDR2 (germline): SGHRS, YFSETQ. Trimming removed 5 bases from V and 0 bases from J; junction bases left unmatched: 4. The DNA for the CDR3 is TGCGCCAGCAGGGGGGACAGAGCAACTAATGAAAAACTGTTTTTT. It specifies CASRGDRATNEKLFF. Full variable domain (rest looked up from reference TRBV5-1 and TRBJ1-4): KAGVTQTPRYLIKTRGQQVTLSCSPISGHRSVSWYQQTPGQGLQFLFEYFSETQRNKGNFPGRFSGRQFSNSRSEMNVSTLELGDSALYLCASRGDRATNEKLFFGSGTQLSVL.